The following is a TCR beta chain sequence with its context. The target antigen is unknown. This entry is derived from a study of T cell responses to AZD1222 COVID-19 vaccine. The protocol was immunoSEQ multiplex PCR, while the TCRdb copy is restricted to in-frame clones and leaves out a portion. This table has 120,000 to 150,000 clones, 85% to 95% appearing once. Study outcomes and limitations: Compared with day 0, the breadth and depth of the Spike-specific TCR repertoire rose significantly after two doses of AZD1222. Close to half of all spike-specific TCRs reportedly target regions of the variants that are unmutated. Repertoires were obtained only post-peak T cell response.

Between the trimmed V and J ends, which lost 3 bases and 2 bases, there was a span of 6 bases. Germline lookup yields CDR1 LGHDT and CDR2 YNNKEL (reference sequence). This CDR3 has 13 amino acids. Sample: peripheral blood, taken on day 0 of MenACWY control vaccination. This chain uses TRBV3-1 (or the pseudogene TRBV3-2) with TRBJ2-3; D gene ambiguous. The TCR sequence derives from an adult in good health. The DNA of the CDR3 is TGTGCCAGCAGCCACTTAGTCACAGATACGCAGTATTTT. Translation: CASSHLVTDTQYF.